This TCR beta chain emerged from a study of breast tumors, draining lymph nodes, adjacent tissues. Samples came from axillary lymph nodes draining the breast cancer. TCRdb re-derived calls from the multiplex PCR reads in MiXCR, one entry per CDR3 protein. The sample yields approximately 200,000 distinct CDR3 sequences, 25% to 40% seen once. Losses at the gene ends were 0 bases for V and 6 bases for J; bases not matched to a gene: 6. The CDR3 length is 16 residues. Germline V gene data show CDR1 as LGHNA and CDR2 as YSLEER. Study-level results: Findings are consistent with lymph node origin and intratumoral expansion of most tumor T cells.

This clonotype was seen many times. The antigen is not known. The TCR comes from a female donor with breast cancer. Some clones in this sample may be carry-over from other donors' samples. The chain uses TRBV4-3 and TRBJ2-1; 9 bases match TRBD2. Sequencing was done on a sample of axillary lymph node tissue. CDR3 bases: TGCGCCAGCAGCCAAGAGGAGGGACTAGCATCCAATGAGCAGTTCTTC. This sequence encodes CASSQEEGLASNEQFF.